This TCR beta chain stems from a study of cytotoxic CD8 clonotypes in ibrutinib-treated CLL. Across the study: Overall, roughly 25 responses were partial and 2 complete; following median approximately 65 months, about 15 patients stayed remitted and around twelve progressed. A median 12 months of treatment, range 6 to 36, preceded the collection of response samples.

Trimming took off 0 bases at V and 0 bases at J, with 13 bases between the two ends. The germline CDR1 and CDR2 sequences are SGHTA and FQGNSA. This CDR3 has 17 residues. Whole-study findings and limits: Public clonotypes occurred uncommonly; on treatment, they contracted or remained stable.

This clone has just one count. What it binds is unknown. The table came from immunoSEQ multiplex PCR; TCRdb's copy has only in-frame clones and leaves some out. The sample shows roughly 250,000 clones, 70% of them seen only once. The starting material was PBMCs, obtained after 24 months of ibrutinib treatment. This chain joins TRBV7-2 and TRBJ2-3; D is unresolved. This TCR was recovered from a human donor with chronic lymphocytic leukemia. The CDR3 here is CASSLARQAYSTDTQYF. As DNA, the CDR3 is TGTGCCAGCAGCTTAGCAAGGCAGGCCTACAGCACAGATACGCAGTATTTT.